A selection of T cell receptor beta chains follows, all from one sample in a study of shared clonotypes between healthy human individuals. TCRdb keeps only in-frame clones here, not all; method: immunoSEQ multiplex PCR. The sample includes some 2.1 million clones, 80% to 95% of them seen just once. The specimen sequenced was naive CD8+ T cells from PBMCs. The receptor set was obtained from a man aged 18 to 30 in good health. Some clones in this sample may be carry-over from other donors' samples. The CDR3 runs from the conserved cysteine through the conserved F or W. Each record gives: D gene, V gene, clone size, J gene, CDR3 protein, CDR3 DNA. The D gene is left open where the match is weak. The size of a clone is reported for some rows only, either as once, few or many, or as a class for expanded clones.

-,TRBV28,-,TRBJ2-2,CASSFDHTGELFF,TGTGCCAGCAGTTTTGACCATACCGGGGAGCTGTTTTTT
TRBD2,TRBV7-8,-,TRBJ2-5,CASSYSGRADETQYF,TGTGCCAGCAGCTACAGCGGGAGGGCCGATGAGACCCAGTACTTC
-,TRBV13,-,TRBJ1-4,CASSSGRGEEKLFF,TGTGCCAGCAGCTCGGGACGTGGGGAGGAAAAACTGTTTTTT
-,TRBV19,-,TRBJ2-7,CASRPTGLNEQYF,TGTGCCAGTAGACCCACAGGGTTGAACGAGCAGTACTTC
TRBD1,TRBV28,-,TRBJ1-1,CASTRDSFEAFF,TGTGCCAGCACTAGGGACAGCTTTGAAGCTTTCTTT
-,TRBV28,-,TRBJ2-7,CASSLPVGDEQYF,TGTGCCAGCAGTTTACCCGTCGGGGACGAGCAGTACTTC
-,TRBV27,-,TRBJ2-3,CASSYSIMNTQYF,TGTGCCAGCAGTTATAGTATTATGAATACGCAGTATTTT
-,TRBV27,-,TRBJ2-7,CASSYGDAYEQYF,TGTGCCAGCAGTTACGGGGACGCCTACGAGCAGTACTTC
-,TRBV19,-,TRBJ2-2,CASSNQQYSELFF,TGTGCCAGTAGTAACCAACAGTATTCGGAGCTGTTTTTT
-,TRBV5-8,-,TRBJ2-7,CASQTGTREQYF,TGTGCCAGCCAAACAGGGACGAGGGAGCAGTACTTC
TRBD2,TRBV6-5,-,TRBJ2-2,CASTGLAADTGELFF,TGTGCCAGCACCGGACTAGCTGCAGACACCGGGGAGCTGTTTTTT
-,TRBV5-6,few,TRBJ1-1,CASSFGQRLNTEAFF,TGTGCCAGCAGCTTCGGACAGAGATTGAACACTGAAGCTTTCTTT
TRBD1,TRBV11-2,-,TRBJ1-2,CASSPLRGYYGYTF,TGTGCCAGCAGCCCTCTCAGGGGGTACTATGGCTACACCTTC
TRBD1,TRBV18,-,TRBJ2-7,CASSPTGTDYEQYF,TGTGCCAGCTCACCTACCGGGACAGATTACGAGCAGTACTTC
TRBD2,TRBV7-6,few,TRBJ2-1,CASSPISGRAGEQFF,TGTGCCAGCAGCCCCATCAGCGGGAGGGCGGGTGAGCAGTTCTTC
-,TRBV7-9,-,TRBJ1-5,CASSLDWDPFPQPQHF,TGTGCCAGCAGCTTAGACTGGGACCCTTTTCCTCAGCCCCAGCATTTT
-,TRBV11-2,-,TRBJ2-3,CASSSRTVTDTQYF,TGTGCCAGCAGCTCCCGGACAGTCACAGATACGCAGTATTTT
TRBD2,TRBV4-2,-,TRBJ2-2,CASSQELWREENTGELFF,TGTGCCAGCAGCCAAGAATTGTGGCGGGAGGAGAACACCGGGGAGCTGTTTTTT
TRBD1,TRBV25-1,-,TRBJ2-5,CASNRQGQETQYF,TGTGCCAGCAATCGACAGGGACAAGAGACCCAGTACTTC
-,TRBV9,-,TRBJ2-1,CASSVEGMWAEQFF,TGTGCCAGCAGCGTAGAGGGTATGTGGGCTGAGCAGTTCTTC
TRBD1,TRBV27,-,TRBJ2-7,CASSSQTGLDEQYF,TGTGCCAGCAGTTCCCAGACAGGGCTCGACGAGCAGTACTTC
-,TRBV13,-,TRBJ1-1,CASSFSSGPNENTEAFF,TGTGCCAGCAGCTTTTCCTCGGGGCCTAATGAGAACACTGAAGCTTTCTTT